These 32 T cell receptor beta chains were all obtained from the same sample, sequenced in a study of PD-1 blockade in classical Hodgkin lymphoma. Generated by immunoSEQ multiplex PCR, the TCRdb table keeps only in-frame clones and is missing some. The sample contains approximately 30,000 clones, around 70% of which appear only once. The sample's time point: cycle 4 day 1 (C4D1), after 6 weeks of nivolumab. Relapses following autologous stem cell transplantation were seen in all patients, with brentuximab vedotin exposure varying. Specimen: peripheral blood mononuclear cells (PBMCs), collected before the fourth cycle of nivolumab. The source of these receptors is a human donor with classical Hodgkin lymphoma.

The rearrangement joins TRBV19 to TRBJ1-5; TRBD1 aligns across 8 bases. After removal of 7 bases from V and 7 bases from J, the junction contained 6 bases not matched to a gene. CDR3 size: 13 residues. The V gene's germline CDR1 is LNHDA and CDR2 SQIVND (reference sequence). CDR3 DNA sequence: TGTGCCAGTAACAGGGGGTTGGAGCAGCCCCAGCATTTT. Translation: CASNRGLEQPQHF.

V is TRBV23-1 and J is TRBJ1-2; D gene ambiguous. TRBV23-1 is treated as an ORF (open reading frame) with a function not yet certain. The CDR3 is 13 amino acids. Trimming took off 2 bases at V and 8 bases at J, with 12 bases between the two ends. The CDR3 DNA sequence: TGCGCCAGCAGTCAACACAGACCCGTCGGCTACACCTTC. This encodes CASSQHRPVGYTF.

The chain links TRBV11-2 to TRBJ2-3, with D hard to call. Germline V gene lookup returns CDR1 SGHAT and CDR2 FQNNGV. V was clipped by 3 bases and J by 4 bases, with 17 bases between them. CDR3 length equals 16 residues. The CDR3 DNA reads as TGTGCCAGCAGCTTTGACCTTTCGACCCCATCAGATACGCAGTATTTT. Its translation: CASSFDLSTPSDTQYF. The full variable domain, in which reference TRBV11-2 and TRBJ2-3 provide the parts outside the CDR3, is EAGVAQSPRYKIIEKRQSVAFWCNPISGHATLYWYQQILGQGPKLLIQFQNNGVVDDSQLPKDRFSAERLKGVDSTLKIQPAKLEDSAVYLCASSFDLSTPSDTQYFGPGTRLTVL.

The chain is built from TRBV5-1 and TRBJ1-1; D call uncertain. Per germline, CDR1 SGHRS and CDR2 YFSETQ. The CDR3 length is 14 residues. Between the trimmed V and J ends, which lost 0 bases and 6 bases, there was a span of 12 bases. CDR3 residues: CASSLGSPGAEAFF. CDR3 DNA: TGCGCCAGCAGCTTGGGCAGTCCTGGCGCTGAAGCTTTCTTT.

This clone was seen more than once but under ten times. The V and J genes are TRBV25-1 and TRBJ2-1; 11 positions agree with TRBD2. The CDR3 is 13 residues long. Germline CDR1 and CDR2: MGHDK and SYGVNS. V was clipped by 6 bases and J by 15 bases; unmatched bases: 10. CDR3 nucleotides: TGTGCCAGCAGGTGGACTAGCGGGCGAATCAGGTTCTTC. Protein product: CASRWTSGRIRFF.

The sample holds a few counts of this clone. The rearrangement links TRBV7-9 to TRBJ2-3; D is possibly TRBD2 (6 bases). CDR1 and CDR2 from the germline V gene are SEHNR and FQNEAQ (reference sequence). The CDR3 extends over 15 amino acids. V gave up 5 bases and J gave up 4 bases, with 16 bases separating them. The CDR3 DNA reads TGTGCCAGCAGCAATCCCGGCGGGACCGCAGATACGCAGTATTTT. Translating gives CASSNPGGTADTQYF.

The rearrangement joins TRBV19 to TRBJ2-3; D is undetermined. Trimming shortened V by 8 bases and J by 4 bases, and 10 bases separated the two germline ends. This CDR3 spans 12 amino acids. Germline V gene data show CDR1 as LNHDA and CDR2 as SQIVND (reference sequence). The DNA of the CDR3 is TGTGCCAGTTCTCGGACCCCAGATACGCAGTATTTT. This encodes CASSRTPDTQYF.

This clone appeared once. The chain recombines TRBV5-1 with TRBJ2-7, with TRBD2 matching over 13 bases. The germline V gene encodes CDR1 SGHRS and CDR2 YFSETQ. The V segment lost 4 bases and the J segment 2 bases; nucleotides outside the gene matches: 6. The CDR3 consists of 16 residues. The CDR3 spells CASSMGLAGSTYEQYF. The CDR3 region has the DNA TGCGCCAGCAGCATGGGACTAGCGGGATCGACCTACGAGCAGTACTTC.

J is TRBJ1-6 and V is TRBV27; the D is unclear. Trimming pared 1 base from V and 0 bases from J, leaving 10 bases between. This CDR3 has 17 residues. The germline V gene has CDR1 MNHEY and CDR2 SMNVEV (reference sequence). The CDR3 coding sequence is TGTGCCAGCAGTTTATTACGGGGAAACTCCTATAATTCACCCCTCCACTTT. It specifies CASSLLRGNSYNSPLHF.

The V gene is TRBV4-3, the J gene TRBJ1-4, with a tentative D call TRBD1 (5 bases). Germline values: CDR1 LGHNA, CDR2 YSLEER. The CDR3 loop spans 16 amino acids. Deletions cut 1 base from V and 1 base from J, with 10 bases between. This CDR3 reads CASSQAVGRTNEKLFF. CDR3 nucleotide sequence: TGCGCCAGCAGCCAAGCGGTGGGGCGAACTAATGAAAAACTGTTTTTT.

This clone has just a few counts. This rearrangement joins TRBV19 to TRBJ1-1; possible D gene TRBD1, 5 bases. V dropped 7 bases and J dropped 5 bases, with 20 bases sitting between them. Germline V gives CDR1 LNHDA, CDR2 SQIVND (reference sequence). The CDR3 totals 15 residues. The DNA of the CDR3 is TGTGCCAGTACCAAGGTTGCAGGGCCAAGTACTGAAGCTTTCTTT. Residues: CASTKVAGPSTEAFF.

This chain uses TRBV10-3 with TRBJ2-1; D is perhaps TRBD1 or TRBD2 (7 bases each). V lost 8 bases and J 5 bases, leaving 19 bases between the germline ends. Germline CDR1 and CDR2: ENHRY and SYGVKD. The CDR3 length is 15 residues. The CDR3: CAIGPQGGIDNEQFF. The DNA for the CDR3 is TGTGCCATCGGCCCTCAGGGGGGGATAGACAATGAGCAGTTCTTC.

This sequence joins TRBV10-3 and TRBJ2-1; maybe TRBD2 (5 bases). Germline V gives CDR1 ENHRY, CDR2 SYGVKD. Trimming stripped 8 bases from V and 7 bases from J, with 15 bases between. The CDR3 runs to 13 residues. DNA for the CDR3: TGTGCCATCCGCGGACTCGAAGGAAATGAGCAGTTCTTC. Residues: CAIRGLEGNEQFF.

This chain connects TRBV6-5 to TRBJ2-1; D not resolved. The CDR3 consists of 15 residues. Germline CDR1 is MNHEY and CDR2 is SVGAGI. V lost 0 bases, J lost 0 bases, and 6 bases lay in between. DNA for the CDR3: TGTGCCAGCAGTTACTCGGTGAGCTCCTACAATGAGCAGTTCTTC. It yields the protein CASSYSVSSYNEQFF.

This clone was observed a single time. The V call is TRBV2, the J call TRBJ2-7, with D maybe TRBD2 (6 bases). CDR3 length equals 12 residues. Trimming pared 9 bases from V and 2 bases from J, leaving 11 bases between. The germline V gene encodes CDR1 SNHLY and CDR2 FYNNEI. DNA for the CDR3: TGTGCCAGTCGGGGGTACGCCTACGAGCAGTACTTC. It is translated as CASRGYAYEQYF.

The V and J genes are TRBV19 and TRBJ1-4; 11 nucleotides match TRBD1. CDR3 length: 15 residues. The V gene end was trimmed by 6 bases and the J gene end by 3 bases; junction bases not matched to a gene: 3. Germline-derived CDR1 and CDR2 are LNHDA and SQIVND (reference sequence). CDR3 sequence (DNA): TGTGCCAGTAGCGGACAGGGGGCTGCTAATGAAAAACTGTTTTTT. As protein: CASSGQGAANEKLFF.

This chain connects TRBV27 to TRBJ1-1, with 7 bases lining up with TRBD1. The CDR3 has 14 amino acids. Looked up from germline, CDR1 is MNHEY and CDR2 is SMNVEV (reference sequence). V lost 5 bases to trimming and J lost 2 bases; unmatched junction nucleotides: 5. The CDR3 reads CASSHGTANTEAFF. The DNA for the CDR3 is TGTGCCAGCAGTCATGGGACAGCAAACACTGAAGCTTTCTTT.

This chain uses TRBV6-4 with TRBJ2-2, with TRBD2 matching 7 bases. The V gene's germline CDR1 is MRHNA and CDR2 SNTAGT. J lost 7 bases, V lost 6 bases, and 5 bases had no gene match. This CDR3 is built from 13 residues. In DNA form, the CDR3 reads TGTGCCAGCAGCCCAAGCGGGGTCGGGGAGCTGTTTTTT. Protein sequence: CASSPSGVGELFF.

CDR3 region: CASSPRTGGTGELFF. CDR3 DNA: TGCGCCAGCAGTCCGCGGACAGGCGGCACCGGGGAGCTGTTTTTT. The V call is TRBV10-2, the J call TRBJ2-2; 7 bases fit TRBD1. Trimming removed 5 bases from V and 4 bases from J; junction bases left unmatched: 7. The CDR3 has 15 residues. Germline CDR1 WSHSY, CDR2 SAAADI.

J is TRBJ2-3 and V is TRBV4-2; D might be TRBD2 (6 bases). Germline V lookup: CDR1 LGHNA, CDR2 YNFKEQ. V lost 0 bases, J lost 4 bases, and 11 bases lay in between. CDR3 length: 15 amino acids. This CDR3 is CASSQDVLASDTQYF. The CDR3 bases are TGTGCCAGCAGCCAAGATGTCCTAGCGTCAGATACGCAGTATTTT.

The J gene is TRBJ2-1, the V gene TRBV9, with 10 bases matching TRBD2. CDR1 is SGDLS, CDR2 YYNGEE, per germline. This CDR3 has 13 amino acids. Trimming took 3 bases from V and 6 from J; bases not matched to a gene: 0. The CDR3 DNA sequence: TGTGCCAGCAGCGGGACTAGCGGCAATGAGCAGTTCTTC. It specifies CASSGTSGNEQFF.

V gene TRBV7-3 combines with J gene TRBJ2-3, with TRBD2 identical over 14 bases. Germline CDR1 reads SGHTA; CDR2 reads FQGTGA. The CDR3 runs 17 residues. Trimming took 6 bases from V and 1 from J; bases not matched to a gene: 6. CDR3 amino acids: CASRRGLAGVGTDTQYF. CDR3 sequence (DNA): TGTGCCAGCAGAAGGGGACTAGCGGGAGTGGGCACAGATACGCAGTATTTT.

This clone has only a few counts. The chain couples TRBV10-2 to TRBJ2-7; 7 positions agree with TRBD1. CDR1 WSHSY and CDR2 SAAADI come from the germline V gene. The CDR3 contains 12 residues. The ends lost 10 bases at V and 2 bases at J; junction bases unmatched: 5. CDR3 coding DNA: TGCGCCACCGGAGGACAGGCCTACGAGCAGTACTTC. Residues: CATGGQAYEQYF.

The V and J genes are TRBV25-1 and TRBJ2-5; TRBD1 or TRBD2 may be the D gene (5 bases each). Deletions cut 4 bases from V and 1 base from J, with 13 bases between. The germline V gene encodes CDR1 MGHDK and CDR2 SYGVNS. The CDR3 is 15 amino acids. The CDR3 DNA reads as TGTGCCAGCAGTGGCGGAGCAGGGACCCAAGAGACCCAGTACTTC. Its translation: CASSGGAGTQETQYF.

For this clone: A much larger clone differs from this one at a single base, so this may be a read error. V and J are TRBV6-5 and TRBJ1-1; no clear D. Trimming removed 2 bases at V and 4 bases at J, with 2 bases between. The length of the CDR3 is 11 residues. Germline CDR1 is MNHEY and CDR2 is SVGAGI. Written as DNA, the CDR3 is TGTGCCAGCAGTTACCGCACTGAAGCTTTCTTT. It codes for CASSYRTEAFF.

Here the CDR3 DNA reads TGTGCCAGCAGCCCCCCCCTAGCGGGAGGACTTAGGGAGCAGTACTTC. Protein: CASSPPLAGGLREQYF. The gene calls are TRBV7-2 and TRBJ2-7; TRBD2 aligns across 11 bases. V dropped 5 bases and J dropped 7; count of bases not matched to a gene: 13. Per the germline V gene, CDR1 is SGHTA and CDR2 is FQGNSA. The length of the CDR3 is 16 residues.

This sequence joins TRBV14 and TRBJ1-6; D unresolved. Germline loops: CDR1 SGHDN, CDR2 FVKESK. The CDR3 extends over 15 amino acids. The V and J ends lost 4 bases and 9 bases respectively, with 16 bases between them. CDR3 residues: CASSLALAGGSPLHF. The CDR3 DNA sequence: TGTGCCAGCAGCCTGGCCCTAGCAGGAGGTTCACCCCTCCACTTT.

The chain couples TRBV28 to TRBJ1-5; possible D gene TRBD1, 5 bases. With 4 bases removed from V and 7 bases from J, the gap between germline ends came to 20 bases. The CDR3 has 16 amino acids. Germline values: CDR1 MDHEN, CDR2 SYDVKM. CDR3 in DNA: TGTGCCAGCAGTTCCTCCCTAGGAGGGGCAGGGCAGCCCCAGCATTTT. Its translation is CASSSSLGGAGQPQHF. The whole variable domain, filled in from reference TRBV28 and TRBJ1-5, reads DVKVTQSSRYLVKRTGEKVFLECVQDMDHENMFWYRQDPGLGLRLIYFSYDVKMKEKGDIPEGYSVSREKKERFSLILESASTNQTSMYLCASSSSLGGAGQPQHFGDGTRLSIL.

This clone is classed as medium-sized (0.01 to 0.1%). The CDR3 DNA is TGTGCCAGCAGCTTGGGGGGGACCAATGAGCAGTTCTTC. Translating gives CASSLGGTNEQFF. The chain uses TRBV5-6 and TRBJ2-1; D possibly uses TRBD1 or TRBD2 (5 bases each). This CDR3 region has 13 residues. In germline, CDR1 is SGHDT, CDR2 YYEEEE. V lost 0 bases, J lost 6 bases, and 7 bases lay in between.

This rearrangement joins TRBV10-1 to TRBJ2-3, with D hard to call. V dropped 0 bases and J dropped 3 bases, with 7 bases sitting between them. The CDR3 runs 14 residues. The germline V gene encodes CDR1 WNHNN and CDR2 SYGVQD (reference sequence). In nucleotides, the CDR3 is TGCGCCAGCAGTGAGTCGCCCCTGACAGATACGCAGTATTTT. Its protein product is CASSESPLTDTQYF.

This chain uses TRBV28 with TRBJ1-1, with 7 bases identical to TRBD1. The germline V gene encodes CDR1 MDHEN and CDR2 SYDVKM. J gave up 1 base and V 1 base, and 0 bases lay outside the gene matches. The length of the CDR3 is 14 residues. CDR3 in amino acids: CASSLSGGNTEAFF. CDR3 coding DNA: TGTGCCAGCAGTTTATCAGGGGGGAACACTGAAGCTTTCTTT. The full variable domain, rest sourced from reference TRBV28 and TRBJ1-1, is DVKVTQSSRYLVKRTGEKVFLECVQDMDHENMFWYRQDPGLGLRLIYFSYDVKMKEKGDIPEGYSVSREKKERFSLILESASTNQTSMYLCASSLSGGNTEAFFGQGTRLTVV.

The chain has TRBV18 and TRBJ2-5; TRBD1 agrees at 7 bases. CDR3 length: 16 amino acids. In germline, CDR1 is KGHSH, CDR2 LQKENI. V gave up 0 bases and J gave up 5 bases; unmatched junction bases: 9. CDR3 sequence (DNA): TGTGCCAGCTCACCACCGAATGGAAGGGGGCTCGAGACCCAGTACTTC. Encoded protein: CASSPPNGRGLETQYF.